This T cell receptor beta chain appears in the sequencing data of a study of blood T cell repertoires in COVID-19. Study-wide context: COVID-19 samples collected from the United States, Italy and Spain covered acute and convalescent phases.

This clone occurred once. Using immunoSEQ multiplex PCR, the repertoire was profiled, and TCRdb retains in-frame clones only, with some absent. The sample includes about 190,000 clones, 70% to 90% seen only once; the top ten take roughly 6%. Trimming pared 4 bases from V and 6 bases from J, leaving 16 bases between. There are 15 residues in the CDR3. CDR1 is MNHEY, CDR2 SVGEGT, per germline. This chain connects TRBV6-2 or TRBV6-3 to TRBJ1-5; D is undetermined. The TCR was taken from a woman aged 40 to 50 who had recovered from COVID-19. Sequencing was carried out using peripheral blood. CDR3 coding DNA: TGTGCCAGCAGTTCCAGCGGAGGAGGGAGTCAGCCCCAGCATTTT. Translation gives CASSSSGGGSQPQHF.